This TCR beta chain is from a study of post-analysis software for immune sequencing data. Trimming left V 2 bases short and J 1 base short, with 8 bases between. The CDR3 loop spans 14 amino acids. The germline CDR1 and CDR2 sequences are ENHRY and SYGVKD. There are a few counts of this clonotype. What it recognizes is unknown. The TCR beta cDNA libraries contained unique molecular identifiers. TCRdb analysed the PCR reads with MiXCR anew, one entry per CDR3 protein. This table has about 760,000 distinct CDR3 sequences, approximately 30% appearing once. Overall study results and limits: Compared with controls, patients had more of roughly five TRBV segments, including TRBV5-6, TRBV5-1 and TRBV20-1.

The clonotype was recovered from a girl aged 10-17 years with multiple sclerosis. Sequencing was carried out using blood. V gene TRBV10-3 combines with J gene TRBJ1-1, with TRBD1 as a possible D gene (6 bases). The chain's CDR3 is CAISEGQSNTEAFF. The CDR3 DNA reads TGTGCCATCAGTGAGGGACAGTCGAACACTGAAGCTTTCTTT.